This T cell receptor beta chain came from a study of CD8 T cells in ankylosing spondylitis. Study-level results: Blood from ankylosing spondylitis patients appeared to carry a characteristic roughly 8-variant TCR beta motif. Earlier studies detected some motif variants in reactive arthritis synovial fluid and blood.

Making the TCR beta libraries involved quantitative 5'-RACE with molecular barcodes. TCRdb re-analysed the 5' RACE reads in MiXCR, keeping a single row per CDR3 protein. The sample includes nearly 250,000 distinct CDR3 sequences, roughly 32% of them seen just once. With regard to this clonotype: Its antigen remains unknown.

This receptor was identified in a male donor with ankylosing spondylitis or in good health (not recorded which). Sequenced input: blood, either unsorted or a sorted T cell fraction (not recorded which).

The CDR3 spells CATGTGLSHEQFF. The CDR3 DNA follows: TGTGCCACCGGGACGGGACTATCTCATGAGCAGTTCTTC. This chain joins TRBV15 and TRBJ2-1, with 7 nucleotides matching TRBD2. V lost 8 bases and J lost 8; bases outside the gene matches: 9. This CDR3 has 13 residues. The V gene's germline CDR1 is LNHNV and CDR2 YYDKDF (reference sequence).